This T cell receptor beta chain was obtained from a study of response to subunit inactivated influenza vaccine. TCRdb passed the RT-PCR reads through MiXCR, listing each CDR3 protein once. The sample contains over 400,000 distinct CDR3 sequences, approximately 11% of which appear only once. General study points: The study's authors posited that every seasonal influenza vaccination enlists few new T cells.

Germline lookup yields CDR1 MDHEN and CDR2 SYDVKM. V lost 3 bases to trimming and J lost 3 bases; unmatched junction nucleotides: 19. The CDR3 loop spans 20 amino acids. To note about this clonotype: Its matching antigen is unknown.

The sample in question was PBMCs from blood, obtained about 6 weeks after vaccination. J is TRBJ2-2 and V is TRBV28; 7 nucleotides line up with TRBD2. The sequence was obtained from a man in his forties or fifties who received an inactivated influenza vaccine. The CDR3 DNA reads as TGTGCCAGCAGTTTCCCTCGAATCTTCACGCATCGGGGGGACACCGGGGAGCTGTTTTTT. Amino acid sequence: CASSFPRIFTHRGDTGELFF.